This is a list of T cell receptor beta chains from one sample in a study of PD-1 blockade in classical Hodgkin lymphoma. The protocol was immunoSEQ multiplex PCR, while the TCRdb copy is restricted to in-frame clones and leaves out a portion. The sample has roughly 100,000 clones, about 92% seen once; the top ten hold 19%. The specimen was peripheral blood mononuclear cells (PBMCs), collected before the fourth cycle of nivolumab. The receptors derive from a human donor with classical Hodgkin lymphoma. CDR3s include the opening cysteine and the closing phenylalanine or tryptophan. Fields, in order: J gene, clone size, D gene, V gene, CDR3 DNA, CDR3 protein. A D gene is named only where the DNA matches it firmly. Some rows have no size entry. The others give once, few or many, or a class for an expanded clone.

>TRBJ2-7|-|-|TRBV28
TGTGCCAGCAGCTTGAACGGCCTGAAAGCGGGCGAGCAGTACTTC
CASSLNGLKAGEQYF
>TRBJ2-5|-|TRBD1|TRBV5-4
TGTGCCAGCAGCGCTAAGGGGACAGGGAAAGAGACCCAGTACTTC
CASSAKGTGKETQYF
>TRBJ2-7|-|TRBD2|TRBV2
TGTGCCAGCAGGGAAGGGCGGGAGATTGACGAGCAGTACTTC
CASREGREIDEQYF
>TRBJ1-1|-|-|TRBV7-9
TGTGCCAGCAGGGGGTACACTGAAGCTTTCTTT
CASRGYTEAFF
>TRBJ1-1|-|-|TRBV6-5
TGTGCCAGCTCGGCACAGGGAAACACTGAAGCTTTCTTT
CASSAQGNTEAFF
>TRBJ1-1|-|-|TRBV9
TGTGCCAGCAGCCCCACGCGCCTCCCGGCGACTGAAGCTTTCTTT
CASSPTRLPATEAFF
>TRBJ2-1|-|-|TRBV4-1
TGCGCCAGCAGCCAAGATCTGGGTTTAGGTGAGCAGTTCTTC
CASSQDLGLGEQFF
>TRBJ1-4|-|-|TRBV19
TGTGCCAGTAACCCAGGGTCCGGAAAACTGTTTTTT
CASNPGSGKLFF
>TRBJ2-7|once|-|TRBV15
TGTGCCACGAGCGGGCAATTCTCCTACGAGCAGTACTTC
CATSGQFSYEQYF
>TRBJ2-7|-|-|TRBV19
TGTGGCCTGGGCCAGGGCGATTCCTACGAGCAGTACTTC
CGLGQGDSYEQYF
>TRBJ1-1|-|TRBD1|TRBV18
TGTGCCAGCTCACCACTGCAGGGGGGGAACACTGAAGCTTTCTTT
CASSPLQGGNTEAFF
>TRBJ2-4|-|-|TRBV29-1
TGCAGCGTTGGGGGGAAACTAGCCAAAAACATTCAGTACTTC
CSVGGKLAKNIQYF
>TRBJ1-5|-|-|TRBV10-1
TGCGCCAGCAGTGAGTCGATGTTTCAGCCCCAGCATTTT
CASSESMFQPQHF
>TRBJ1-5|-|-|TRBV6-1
TGTGCCAGCAGTACCCTCAATCAGCCCCAGCATTTT
CASSTLNQPQHF
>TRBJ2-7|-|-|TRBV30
TGTGCCTGGAGTGTACTCCCCAGGGGCTACGAGCAGTACTTC
CAWSVLPRGYEQYF
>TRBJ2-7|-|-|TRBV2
TGTGCCAGCATAGTAGGGAGCTCCTACGAGCAGTACTTC
CASIVGSSYEQYF
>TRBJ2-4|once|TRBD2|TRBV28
TGTGCCAGCAGTTTCCTTCGGACTAGCGGGAGGAAAAACATTCAGTACTTC
CASSFLRTSGRKNIQYF
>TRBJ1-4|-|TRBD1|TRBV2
TGTGCCAGCAGTGTTCCGGGACAGCGGGCTGGCGGTCGAGTGTTTTTT
CASSVPGQRAGGRVFF
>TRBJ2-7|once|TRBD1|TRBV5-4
TGTGCCAGCAGCCGGGACAGGGGAAGATACGAGCAGTACTTC
CASSRDRGRYEQYF
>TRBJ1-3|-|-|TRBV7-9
TGTGCCAGCAGCTCGGGAGTAAAGGGAAACACCATATATTTT
CASSSGVKGNTIYF
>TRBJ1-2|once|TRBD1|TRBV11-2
TGTGCCAGCAGCTTAGCGGGACAGGGGATTTGGAACTATGGCTACACCTTC
CASSLAGQGIWNYGYTF
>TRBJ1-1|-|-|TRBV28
TGTGCCAGCAGTTTACCCGGAGGCACTGAAGCTTTCTTT
CASSLPGGTEAFF
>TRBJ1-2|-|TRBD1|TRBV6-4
TGTGCCAGCAGTGCCACAGGGGGCTCTGGCTACACCTTC
CASSATGGSGYTF
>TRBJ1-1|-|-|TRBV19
TGTGCCAGTAGTCCGTCGGGCCACACTGAAGCTTTCTTT
CASSPSGHTEAFF
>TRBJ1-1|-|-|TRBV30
TGTGCCTGGAGTATTGGGATCGGGGTGAACACTGAAGCTTTCTTT
CAWSIGIGVNTEAFF
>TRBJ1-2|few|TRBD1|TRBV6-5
TGTGCCAGCAGTAACCACAGGGGAGCTAACTATGGCTACACCTTC
CASSNHRGANYGYTF
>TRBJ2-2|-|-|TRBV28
TGTGCCAGCAAGGGGCAGGGTACCGGGGAGCTGTTTTTT
CASKGQGTGELFF
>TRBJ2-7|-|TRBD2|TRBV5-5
TGTGCCAGCAGCCTTGGGCTAGCGGAGTACTACGAGCAGTACTTC
CASSLGLAEYYEQYF
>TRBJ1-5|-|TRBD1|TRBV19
TGTGCCGTTCCCCTATGGGACAGATATAGCAATCAGCCCCAGCATTTT
CAVPLWDRYSNQPQHF
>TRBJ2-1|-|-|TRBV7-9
TGTGCCAGCAGCCGAGGGGGATTTACATGGGATGAGCAGTTCTTC
CASSRGGFTWDEQFF
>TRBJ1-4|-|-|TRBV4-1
TGCGCCAGCAGCCTAGCAGTAGGGCCAGGGAAACTGTTTTTT
CASSLAVGPGKLFF
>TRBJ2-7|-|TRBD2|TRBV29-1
TGCAGCGTTCTCTTTGACATCCCGCGGGGGGAGCAGTACTTC
CSVLFDIPRGEQYF
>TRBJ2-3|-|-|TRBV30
TGTGCCTGGAGCCTATCACAGGGTATCCCAGATACGCAGTATTTT
CAWSLSQGIPDTQYF
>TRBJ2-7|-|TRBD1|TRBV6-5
TGTGCCAGCAGGAAAACAGGGGGCTTCTACGAGCAGTACTTC
CASRKTGGFYEQYF
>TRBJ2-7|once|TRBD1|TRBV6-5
TGTGCCAGCAGTCCCGGGACAGACTACGAGCAGTACTTC
CASSPGTDYEQYF
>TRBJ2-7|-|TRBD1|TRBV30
TGTGCCTGGAGACAGGGGGCGGGGGTGCAGTACTTC
CAWRQGAGVQYF
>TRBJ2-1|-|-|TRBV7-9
TGTGCCAGCAGCTTGGGCTTAAGGGAACTATTGGAGCAGTTCTTC
CASSLGLRELLEQFF
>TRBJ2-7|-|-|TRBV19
TGTGCCAGTAGTCTGACGGTCGGACTCGAGCAGTACTTC
CASSLTVGLEQYF
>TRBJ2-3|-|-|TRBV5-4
TGTGCCAGCAGCTTGGCGGCCGGTCCTAGCACAGATACGCAGTATTTT
CASSLAAGPSTDTQYF
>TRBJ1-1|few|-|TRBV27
TGTGCCAGCAGTCCCCAATCGCCAGGGGTCACCACTGAAGCTTTCTTT
CASSPQSPGVTTEAFF
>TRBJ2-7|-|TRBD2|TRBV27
TGTGCCAGCAGGTATAGCGGGGGCTACGAGCAGTACTTC
CASRYSGGYEQYF
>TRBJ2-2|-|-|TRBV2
TGTGCCAGCAGTCGGGGAATTTACACCGGGGAGCTGTTTTTT
CASSRGIYTGELFF
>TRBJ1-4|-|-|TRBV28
TGTGCCAGCAGACCCTTTTCAGGCCAAACTGAAAAACTGTTTTTT
CASRPFSGQTEKLFF
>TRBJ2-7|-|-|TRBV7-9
TGTGCCAGCACAGTGTCAGCAGCTAGACAGCAGTACTTC
CASTVSAARQQYF
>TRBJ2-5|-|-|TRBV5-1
TGCGCCAGCAGACTAGACGGCCCAGGTCGCGAGACCCAGTACTTC
CASRLDGPGRETQYF
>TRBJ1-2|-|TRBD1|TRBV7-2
TGTGCCAGCAGCTCCCGGGACAGGGGACTCTATGGCTACACCTTC
CASSSRDRGLYGYTF
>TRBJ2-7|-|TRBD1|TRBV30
TGTGCCTGGAGTGCCAGACAGGGGAGCTTGGAACAGTACTTC
CAWSARQGSLEQYF
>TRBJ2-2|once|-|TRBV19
TGTGCCAGTAGAGATCAGGGGCGAGGCACCGGGGAGCTGTTTTTT
CASRDQGRGTGELFF
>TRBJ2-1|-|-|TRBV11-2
TGTGCCAGCAGCTCGGGCTCCCCGTCCTACAATGAGCAGTTCTTC
CASSSGSPSYNEQFF
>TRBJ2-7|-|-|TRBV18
TGTGCCAGCTCACCCCCAGTAGCAGGGAATTCGCTAGCGAAGGAGTACGAGCAGTACTTC
CASSPPVAGNSLAKEYEQYF
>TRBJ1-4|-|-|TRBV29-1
TGCAGCGTTGAATTGTCTATCAGGGTAAAGGGTGAAAAACTGTTTTTT
CSVELSIRVKGEKLFF
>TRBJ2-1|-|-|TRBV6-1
TGTGCCAGCAGTGGGGGCCTCTACAATGAGCAGTTCTTC
CASSGGLYNEQFF
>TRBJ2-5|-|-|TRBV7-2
TGTGCCAGCAGCTTTGACTTCCAAGAGACCCAGTACTTC
CASSFDFQETQYF
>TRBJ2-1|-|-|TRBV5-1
TGCGCCAGCAGCTTCGGGCCCAGGGGATTATATGAGCAGTTCTTC
CASSFGPRGLYEQFF